The T cell receptor beta chain described here comes from a study of blood T cell repertoires in COVID-19. Looking at the study overall: The analysed material was cDNA or gDNA that came from T cells, B-cell-depleted T cells, or PBMCs.

The germline CDR1 and CDR2 sequences are WNHNN and SYGVQD (reference sequence). Trimming cost V 1 base and J 0 bases; bases outside gene matches: 8. This CDR3 region has 17 residues. Measured with immunoSEQ multiplex PCR; TCRdb has only the in-frame clones, and not every one. Among 55,000 to 65,000 clones listed, about nine tenths were seen once. The sequencing sample was made of peripheral blood. This TCR was sampled from a human donor in a cohort sampled during active COVID-19. The rearrangement uses TRBV10-1 and TRBJ1-1; 7 bases match TRBD1. The CDR3 DNA is TGCGCCAGCAGTGAGTGCGGGACAGAGAAGATGAACACTGAAGCTTTCTTT. Translating it yields CASSECGTEKMNTEAFF.